A single sample gave rise to the 11 T cell receptor beta chains below, sequenced in a study of OX40 agonist ivuxolimab in advanced cancers. Clones were sequenced by immunoSEQ multiplex PCR, and TCRdb holds only the in-frame ones, with some missing. In the table there are about 84,000 clones, 80% to 90% of which are singletons. This material consisted of CD4+ or CD8+ T cells sorted from blood, taken in a trial of the OX40 agonist ivuxolimab. Source of these receptors: an adult with an advanced solid tumor such as melanoma, head and neck, liver or kidney cancer.

The chain carries TRBV27 and TRBJ2-1; TRBD2 matches 12 bases. The V segment lost 5 bases and the J segment 1 base; nucleotides outside the gene matches: 9. Germline values: CDR1 MNHEY, CDR2 SMNVEV (reference sequence). The CDR3 contains 18 residues. CDR3 DNA sequence: TGTGCCAGCAGTCAAGGACTAGCGGGGTCCTATTCCTACAATGAGCAGTTCTTC. Translation: CASSQGLAGSYSYNEQFF.

Notes on this clone: The junction does not match germline at one end; this may be a read error. The V gene is TRBV5-4, the J gene TRBJ1-1, with 10 bases identical to TRBD1. CDR3 length: 13 amino acids. Germline CDR1 SGHNT, CDR2 YYREEE (reference sequence). The CDR3 region has the DNA TGTGCCAGCAGCTTGTCCGGACAGGGGGGACCTTACTTT. Amino acid sequence: CASSLSGQGGPYF.

The CDR3 nucleotides read TGTGCCAGCAGCTTAGTAGGGACAGATCCAGGGGGCACTGAAGCTTTCTTT. This translates into CASSLVGTDPGGTEAFF. The chain joins TRBV7-2 to TRBJ1-1; 7 bases are shared with TRBD1. The CDR3 spans 17 residues. V lost 1 base, J lost 4 bases, and 12 bases stayed unmatched. Germline CDR1 SGHTA, CDR2 FQGNSA.

J is TRBJ1-1 and V is TRBV14; D gene uncertain. Germline V CDR1 and CDR2: SGHDN, FVKESK. This CDR3 is 13 amino acids long. V was cut by 0 bases and J by 8 bases, with 10 bases left in between. This CDR3 reads CASSQDFEEEAFF. CDR3 nucleotide sequence: TGTGCCAGCAGCCAAGACTTTGAGGAGGAAGCTTTCTTT. The full variable domain, rest sourced from reference TRBV14 and TRBJ1-1, is EAGVTQFPSHSVIEKGQTVTLRCDPISGHDNLYWYRRVMGKEIKFLLHFVKESKQDESGMPNNRFLAERTGGTYSTLKVQPAELEDSGVYFCASSQDFEEEAFFGQGTRLTVV.

The chain links TRBV19 to TRBJ2-7; perhaps D is TRBD1 or TRBD2 (5 bases each). This CDR3 is built from 13 residues. Germline V gives CDR1 LNHDA, CDR2 SQIVND (reference sequence). The V and J ends lost 10 bases and 1 base respectively, with 14 bases between them. CDR3 coding DNA: TGTGCCACCCAGGGAGAATTTTCCTACGAGCAGTACTTC. Translated: CATQGEFSYEQYF.

The chain couples TRBV5-8 to TRBJ1-1; TRBD1 is a possible D gene (6 bases). V shed 3 bases and J shed 1 base, with 16 bases lying between them. The CDR3 totals 16 residues. In germline, CDR1 is SGHTS, CDR2 YDEGEE. The CDR3 loop reads CASSYTSGGGNTEAFF. As DNA, the CDR3 is TGTGCCAGCAGCTATACCTCTGGAGGGGGGAACACTGAAGCTTTCTTT.

The chain combines TRBV15 with TRBJ1-5; D is perhaps TRBD1 (5 bases). The CDR3 loop spans 15 amino acids. CDR1 and CDR2 from the germline V gene are LNHNV and YYDKDF (reference sequence). With 5 bases removed from V and 3 bases from J, the gap between germline ends came to 14 bases. The CDR3, as DNA: TGTGCCACCAGCGGCCAAGACAGCTCCAATCAGCCCCAGCATTTT. Amino acid sequence: CATSGQDSSNQPQHF.

The rearrangement links TRBV5-1 to TRBJ1-2; D unclear. Germline V gene sequence: CDR1 SGHRS, CDR2 YFSETQ. V lost 4 bases and J lost 2, with 9 bases in between. The CDR3 has 13 amino acids. CDR3: CASSEGQNYGYTF. In DNA form, the CDR3 reads TGCGCCAGCAGCGAGGGTCAGAACTATGGCTACACCTTC.

This clone was seen only a few times. The chain recombines TRBV10-3 with TRBJ2-7; tentatively, D is TRBD1 (6 bases). Germline V gene data show CDR1 as ENHRY and CDR2 as SYGVKD. The CDR3 is 13 amino acids. Between the trimmed V and J ends, which lost 6 bases and 5 bases, there was a span of 14 bases. The CDR3 region is CAIRDTGSDEQYV. The CDR3 region has the DNA TGTGCCATCAGGGATACAGGGTCTGACGAGCAGTACGTC.

This clone was counted once. The rearrangement links TRBV2 to TRBJ2-5, with TRBD2 identical over 9 bases. Germline V CDR1 and CDR2: SNHLY, FYNNEI. J lost 0 bases, V lost 2 bases, and 4 bases had no gene match. CDR3 length equals 16 residues. The CDR3 is CASSETLAGYQETQYF. CDR3 in DNA: TGTGCCAGCAGTGAAACGCTAGCGGGGTACCAAGAGACCCAGTACTTC.

The rearrangement uses TRBV27 and TRBJ2-7; TRBD1 or TRBD2 may be the D gene (5 bases each). V lost 0 bases and J lost 1, with 10 bases in between. This CDR3 has 15 amino acids. The germline V gene encodes CDR1 MNHEY and CDR2 SMNVEV (reference sequence). The CDR3 DNA follows: TGTGCCAGCAGTTTATCGTATGGGGGATCCTACGAGCAGTACTTC. This encodes CASSLSYGGSYEQYF.